This T cell receptor beta chain was sequenced for a study of CD8+ T cells in alopecia areata. Across the whole study: Scoring treated patients' severity relied on the percentage of scalp area affected.

Treatment reported: oral pan-JAK inhibitor, 5-10 mg twice daily. Sampling of alopecia areata patients yielded lesional scalp punch biopsies as well as peripheral blood. The authors extracted RNA and reverse transcribed it into cDNA as the sequencing template. Profiled with immunoSEQ multiplex PCR; TCRdb holds only in-frame clones, not every one. The sample has 170,000 or so clones; less than 70% are singletons. This clone turned up a few times. Looked up from germline, CDR1 is SGHRS and CDR2 is YFSETQ. With 6 bases removed from V and 3 bases from J, the gap between germline ends came to 18 bases. CDR3 size: 16 residues.

The sequence derives from a human donor with alopecia areata. The sequences come from CD4+ T cells sorted from blood, collected at week 4, from a patient treated with tofacitinib. The chain carries TRBV5-1 and TRBJ2-2; tentatively, D is TRBD2 (6 bases). The CDR3 DNA reads as TGCGCCAGCACCCCTCTCCCCAGCGGGCACACCGGGGAGCTGTTTTTT. Protein product: CASTPLPSGHTGELFF.